The clone carrying this TCR beta chain was recorded a few times. The data stem from a study of patients and donors after allogeneic stem cell transplantation. MiXCR, run by TCRdb on the RT-PCR reads, gives a single entry per CDR3 protein. The table has about a million distinct CDR3 sequences, about a sixth seen once. The CDR3 has 12 amino acids. Germline CDR1 MNHEY, CDR2 SMNVEV (reference sequence). Trimming pared 10 bases from V and 4 bases from J, leaving 14 bases between. Sequencing input: blood, either unsorted or a sorted T cell fraction (not recorded which). This chain connects TRBV27 to TRBJ2-7; TRBD1 or TRBD2 may be the D gene (5 bases each). The origin of this receptor is a human donor who was either an allogeneic HSCT recipient or a stem cell or donor lymphocyte infusion donor (not recorded which). It is not recorded whose cells these are; they may come from a transplant donor. Here the CDR3 reads CATSGSRYEQYF. The CDR3 nucleotides are TGTGCCACCTCAGGGAGTAGGTACGAGCAGTACTTC.